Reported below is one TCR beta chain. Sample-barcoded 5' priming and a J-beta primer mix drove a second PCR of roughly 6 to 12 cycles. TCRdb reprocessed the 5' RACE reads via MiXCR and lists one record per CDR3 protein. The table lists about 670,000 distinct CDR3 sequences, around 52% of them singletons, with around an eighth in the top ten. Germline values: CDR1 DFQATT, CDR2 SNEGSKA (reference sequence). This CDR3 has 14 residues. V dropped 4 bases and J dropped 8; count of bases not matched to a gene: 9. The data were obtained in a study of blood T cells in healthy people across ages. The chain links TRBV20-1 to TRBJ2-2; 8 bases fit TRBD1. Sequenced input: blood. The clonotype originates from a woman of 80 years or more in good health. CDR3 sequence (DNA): TGCAGTGCTACTAGAACAGGGGGAACGGGGGAGCTGTTTTTT. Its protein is CSATRTGGTGELFF.